Listed here are 6 T cell receptor beta chains from one sample, sequenced in a study of cytomegalovirus exposure and HLA in healthy donors. PCR involved 60 Vbeta and 13 Jbeta primers. Sequenced by immunoSEQ multiplex PCR; TCRdb stores in-frame clones only, minus some. The sample has 150,000 to 200,000 clones; over 65% are singletons. Material for sequencing was PBMCs. The receptor source for this set is a man aged 40-49 years in good health and CMV-seropositive.

This sequence joins TRBV5-8 and TRBJ1-2; TRBD1 matches 9 bases. This CDR3 comprises 13 residues. Germline V gene sequence: CDR1 SGHTS, CDR2 YDEGEE. V lost 5 bases and J lost 6; bases outside the gene matches: 5. The CDR3 sequence: CASSNRDRDGYTF. The CDR3 DNA reads as TGTGCCAGCAGTAACCGGGACAGGGATGGCTACACCTTC.

This clone was found once. The J gene is TRBJ2-2, the V gene TRBV7-9, with 8 bases fitting TRBD2. V gave up 4 bases and J gave up 5 bases; unmatched junction bases: 3. Per germline, CDR1 SEHNR and CDR2 FQNEAQ (reference sequence). There are 14 residues in the CDR3. The CDR3 nucleotides are TGTGCCAGCAGCTGGCCTAGCGGGACCGGGGAGCTGTTTTTT. Amino acid sequence: CASSWPSGTGELFF.

This chain links TRBV5-4 with TRBJ2-1; 7 nucleotides line up with TRBD2. The junction had 5 bases not matched to a gene; V was cut back by 5 bases and J by 6 bases. The CDR3 runs 13 residues. The germline CDR1 and CDR2 sequences are SGHNT and YYREEE (reference sequence). In nucleotides, the CDR3 is TGTGCCAGCAGGCGGGGGTTTGGCAATGAGCAGTTCTTC. Translated, it gives CASRRGFGNEQFF.

The V and J genes are TRBV19 and TRBJ2-2, with D possibly being TRBD2 (6 bases). This CDR3 spans 14 amino acids. V was shortened by 3 bases and J by 4 bases, with 9 bases between the two germline ends. CDR1 and CDR2 (germline): LNHDA, SQIVND (reference sequence). The CDR3 region has the DNA TGTGCCAGTAGTATGGGGGAGGCCACCGGGGAGCTGTTTTTT. This gives the protein CASSMGEATGELFF.

Here the CDR3 reads CASSSVRGTGELFF. DNA for the CDR3: TGTGCCAGCAGCTCGGTCAGGGGAACCGGGGAGCTGTTTTTT. The chain has TRBV5-6 and TRBJ2-2; a weak D match, TRBD1 (6 bases). This CDR3 contains 14 residues. From germline, CDR1 is SGHDT and CDR2 YYEEEE. Trimming pared 3 bases from V and 5 bases from J, leaving 11 bases between.

The chain has TRBV19 and TRBJ1-2; a possible D gene is TRBD1 (5 bases). The germline CDR1 and CDR2 sequences are LNHDA and SQIVND (reference sequence). Trimming removed 9 bases at V and 4 bases at J, with 24 bases between. The CDR3 covers 16 residues. The CDR3 loop reads CASLNFRGQEGYGYTF. The CDR3 DNA is TGTGCCAGCCTGAACTTCCGGGGCCAGGAGGGCTATGGCTACACCTTC.